These T cell receptor beta chains were read from a single sample in a study of blood T cell repertoires in COVID-19. Profiled with immunoSEQ multiplex PCR; TCRdb holds only in-frame clones, not every one. The sample comprises 150,000 or so clones, 75% to 90% of which are singletons, and roughly 15% rests with the top ten. Sequenced: peripheral blood. The receptor set was obtained from a woman aged 40 to 55 with acute or convalescent COVID-19. Both conserved end residues are part of each CDR3. A D gene is named only where the DNA matches it firmly. Clone sizes are given selectively: once, few, many, or a class where the clone is expanded.

J gene,V gene,D gene,clone size,CDR3 DNA,CDR3 protein
TRBJ2-6,TRBV19,TRBD2,once,TGTGCCAGTAAAGCGGGGGCATCTGGGGCCAACGTCCTGACTTTC,CASKAGASGANVLTF
TRBJ2-1,TRBV5-1,.,.,TGCGCCAGCAGCTCGGACTGGAACAATGAGCAGTTCTTC,CASSSDWNNEQFF
TRBJ2-7,TRBV5-4,TRBD1,once,TGTGCCAGCAGCTTGACAGGGGCGTCGTCCTCCGAGCAGTACTTC,CASSLTGASSSEQYF
TRBJ1-5,TRBV12-5,.,.,TGTGCTAGTGGTTTGGGTATTCGGGTCAGCAATCAGCCCCAGCATTTT,CASGLGIRVSNQPQHF
TRBJ2-3,TRBV7-9,.,.,TGTGCCAGCAGCTTTGGGTTTTTTACCGACACTAGCACAGATACGCAGTATTTT,CASSFGFFTDTSTDTQYF
TRBJ2-2,TRBV10-1,.,.,TGCGCCAGCAGCAGGGTGGGCACCGGGGAGCTGTTTTTT,CASSRVGTGELFF
TRBJ2-3,TRBV7-3,.,few,TGTGCCAGCAGCCTATCCGGGTTTTCAGATACGCAGTATTTT,CASSLSGFSDTQYF
TRBJ1-5,TRBV7-6,.,.,TGTGCCACCAATAACAGGAAATATAGCAATCAGCCCCAGCATTTT,CATNNRKYSNQPQHF
TRBJ2-3,TRBV5-1,.,.,TGCGCCAGCAGCAGAGAGGCTACTAGCACAGATACGCAGTATTTT,CASSREATSTDTQYF
TRBJ1-4,TRBV30,TRBD1,.,TGTGCCTGGAGCACTACCGGGACAGGCCCTAATGAAAAACTGTTTTTT,CAWSTTGTGPNEKLFF
TRBJ2-2,TRBV11-3,.,.,TGTGCCAGCAGCCACCTCCCAGGCACCGGGGAGCTGTTTTTT,CASSHLPGTGELFF
TRBJ1-4,TRBV20-1,.,.,TGCAGTGCTAGTGGTGGGATGGGAGGTTTTGAAAAACTGTTTTTT,CSASGGMGGFEKLFF
TRBJ2-2,TRBV30,TRBD2,once,TGTGCCTGGAACCCGGGACTAGCGGGAGCTGGGACCGGGGAGCTGTTTTTT,CAWNPGLAGAGTGELFF
TRBJ2-1,TRBV29-1,TRBD2,.,TGCAGCGTTGGCAAAGCGGGGGCCAATGAGCAGTTCTTC,CSVGKAGANEQFF
TRBJ1-5,TRBV2,.,.,TGTGCCAGCAGTGCTGAGGGTGGCAATCAGCCCCAGCATTTT,CASSAEGGNQPQHF
TRBJ2-7,TRBV27,TRBD1,.,TGTGCCAGCAGTTTATCCGGACAGGGTGGCACCTACGAGCAGTACTTC,CASSLSGQGGTYEQYF
TRBJ2-2,TRBV5-1,.,.,TGCGCCAGCAGCTTCGGGGGAGGCACCGGGGAGCTGTTTTTT,CASSFGGGTGELFF
TRBJ2-3,TRBV7-9,.,.,TGTGCCAGCAGCTTAGCTGTCGTAGCGGCCAGCACAGATACGCAGTATTTT,CASSLAVVAASTDTQYF
TRBJ1-5,TRBV30,.,once,TGTGCCTGGAGTCCACAGCGAACAATGGGGCGCAATCAGCCCCAGCATTTT,CAWSPQRTMGRNQPQHF
TRBJ2-7,TRBV6-5,.,.,TGTGCCAGCAGCGCGACAGGCCGGGGCTACGAGCAGTACTTC,CASSATGRGYEQYF
TRBJ2-3,TRBV2,.,.,TGTGCCAGCAGTCGGACAGAGAGCACAGATACGCAGTATTTT,CASSRTESTDTQYF
TRBJ2-2,TRBV28,.,.,TGTGCCAGCAGTTTTTTAGACAGAAACACCGGGGAGCTGTTTTTT,CASSFLDRNTGELFF
TRBJ2-2,TRBV5-1,TRBD2,.,TGCGCCAGCAATCTAGCGGGGGACATAACCACCGGGGAGCTGTTTTTT,CASNLAGDITTGELFF
TRBJ2-6,TRBV5-4,TRBD2,.,TGTGCCAGCAGCTGGACTAGCGGGGGGTCTGGGGCCAACGTCCTGACTTTC,CASSWTSGGSGANVLTF
TRBJ1-5,TRBV5-6,.,.,TGTGCCAGCAGCTTGGATGCAGGCAATCAGCCCCAGCATTTT,CASSLDAGNQPQHF
TRBJ2-1,TRBV6-5,.,few,TGTGCCAGCAGTCGAGGGACAAGCTCCTACAATGAGCAGTTCTTC,CASSRGTSSYNEQFF
TRBJ2-1,TRBV19,TRBD2,.,TGTGCCAGTAGTATTGGAGCGGGGGGCTACAATGAGCAGTTCTTC,CASSIGAGGYNEQFF
TRBJ2-2,TRBV5-4,TRBD1,.,TGTGCCAGCAGCTTGGTATTTCCAGGGGGCATGATCGGGGAGCTGTTTTTT,CASSLVFPGGMIGELFF
TRBJ1-6,TRBV2,.,once,TGTGCCAGCAGTGTTAGGACAGAGGAAAATTCACCCCTCCACTTT,CASSVRTEENSPLHF
TRBJ2-1,TRBV7-9,.,.,TGTGCCAGCAGCTCCGCCCGGGATGAGCAGTTCTTC,CASSSARDEQFF
TRBJ2-2,TRBV10-2,.,.,TGCGCCAGCAGTGAGACCCTCTCGCCGGGGGTGACCGGGGAGCTGTTTTTT,CASSETLSPGVTGELFF
TRBJ1-4,TRBV3-1/TRBV3-2,.,.,TGTGCCAGCAGCCAAGATGGGCCAGCTAATGAAAAACTGTTTTTT,CASSQDGPANEKLFF
TRBJ1-3,TRBV3-1/TRBV3-2,TRBD1,.,TGTGCCAGCAGCCAAGTTGCGAAATCAGGGGGCTCTGGAAACACCATATATTTT,CASSQVAKSGGSGNTIYF
TRBJ1-1,TRBV9,.,.,TGTGCCAGCAGCCCCCAACCGGTGGGGGGTGGGAGCACTGAAGCTTTCTTT,CASSPQPVGGGSTEAFF
TRBJ2-7,TRBV7-9,.,.,TGTGCCAGCAGCTTTCCCAGCGGCTCCTACGAGCAGTACTTC,CASSFPSGSYEQYF
TRBJ2-3,TRBV6-5,.,.,TGTGCCAGCAGCCGCGACTTCACAGATACGCAGTATTTT,CASSRDFTDTQYF
TRBJ2-7,TRBV19,TRBD2,once,TGTGCCAGTAGTATCTCCCGATATAGCGGGAGAGGGTCCTACGAGCAGTACTTC,CASSISRYSGRGSYEQYF
TRBJ1-1,TRBV5-1,.,.,TGCGCCAGCAGCTTGAAAGCGGTGGCCGACACTGAAGCTTTCTTT,CASSLKAVADTEAFF
TRBJ1-1,TRBV11-1,.,.,TGTGCCAGCAGTTCCCCCCAGGGTATGAACACTGAAGCTTTCTTT,CASSSPQGMNTEAFF
TRBJ2-2,TRBV6-5,.,.,TGTGCCAGCAGGACGGGGACGAACACCGGGGAGCTGTTTTTT,CASRTGTNTGELFF
TRBJ2-7,TRBV29-1,TRBD1,.,TGCAGCGTTGGCCCATCAGGGGGCTTCTCCTACGAGCAGTACTTC,CSVGPSGGFSYEQYF
TRBJ2-1,TRBV28,.,.,TGTGCCAGCTTCGGGGTGCAAGCTAACTCCTACAATGAGCAGTTCTTC,CASFGVQANSYNEQFF
TRBJ2-3,TRBV12-5,TRBD1,.,TGTGCTAGTGGTTTGACCGGGACAGGGAGCACAGATACGCAGTATTTT,CASGLTGTGSTDTQYF